The 29 T cell receptor beta chains reported below all come from one sample, sequenced in a study of CD8 T cell repertoires and HIV-1 epitope variants. For these receptors, no antigen is known. Sequencing used immunoSEQ multiplex PCR; TCRdb keeps in-frame clones, though not all of them. There are roughly 4,500 clones in the sample; less than 75% occur only once, and about 44% lies in the top ten. The sample consisted of cultured CD8+ T cells derived from PBMCs. The receptors derive from a male donor with HIV.

The chain couples TRBV4-3 to TRBJ2-2; D remains unclear. There are 15 residues in the CDR3. Trimming stripped 0 bases from V and 4 bases from J, with 9 bases between. CDR1 is LGHNA and CDR2 is YSLEER in the germline V gene. CDR3: CASSQDVGSTGELFF. In DNA, the CDR3 is TGCGCCAGCAGCCAAGATGTGGGATCCACCGGGGAGCTGTTTTTT.

The chain uses TRBV7-8 and TRBJ1-1; unclear D gene. CDR3 length: 15 amino acids. V was pared by 5 bases and J by 4 bases, with 17 bases between. The germline V gene encodes CDR1 SGHVS and CDR2 FQNEAQ. CDR3 DNA: TGTGCCAGCAGCCTAGGCGCTGCAGCGGGCACTGAAGCTTTCTTT. It specifies CASSLGAAAGTEAFF.

This clone appeared a few times. This chain connects TRBV6-1 to TRBJ2-3, with 9 positions matching TRBD1. With 1 base clipped from V and 3 bases from J, the junction kept 2 bases outside the gene matches. Per germline, CDR1 MNHNS and CDR2 SASEGT. The CDR3 sequence is 15 residues long. The CDR3 is CASSEGTGETDTQYF. The CDR3 DNA follows: TGTGCCAGCAGTGAAGGGACAGGGGAGACAGATACGCAGTATTTT.

The V and J genes are TRBV9 and TRBJ2-7; D is unclear. This CDR3 has 13 amino acids. CDR1 is SGDLS, CDR2 YYNGEE, per germline. Trimming stripped 0 bases from V and 3 bases from J, with 7 bases between. As DNA, the CDR3 is TGTGCCAGCAGCGTAGCTGGGGACTACGAGCAGTACTTC. Translated: CASSVAGDYEQYF.

The chain links TRBV11-3 to TRBJ2-5; 7 nucleotides line up with TRBD1. With V trimmed by 3 bases and J by 1 base, 2 bases remained unmatched. This CDR3 is 14 amino acids long. CDR1 and CDR2 from the germline V gene are SGHNT and YENEEA. The CDR3 protein is CASSLDRSQETQYF. The CDR3 DNA follows: TGTGCCAGCAGCTTGGACAGGTCCCAAGAGACCCAGTACTTC.

The chain employs TRBV5-4 and TRBJ2-3; 7 bases line up with TRBD2. Germline V gives CDR1 SGHNT, CDR2 YYREEE (reference sequence). The V gene end was trimmed by 2 bases and the J gene end by 2 bases; junction bases not matched to a gene: 5. This CDR3 has 15 amino acids. The CDR3 loop reads CASSFWDYNTDTQYF. DNA of the CDR3: TGTGCCAGCAGCTTTTGGGACTATAACACAGATACGCAGTATTTT.

The rearrangement uses TRBV7-3 and TRBJ1-1; no clear D. Per germline, CDR1 SGHTA and CDR2 FQGTGA. V was cut by 6 bases and J by 3 bases, with 11 bases left in between. The CDR3 is 13 amino acids. CDR3 sequence: CASSRGPYTEAFF. The CDR3 DNA sequence: TGTGCCAGCAGTCGTGGCCCATACACTGAAGCTTTCTTT.

This chain uses TRBV4-2 with TRBJ2-7; D assignment may be TRBD1 or TRBD2 (5 bases each). The CDR3 contains 12 residues. The germline CDR1 and CDR2 sequences are LGHNA and YNFKEQ. Trimming shortened V by 3 bases and J by 6 bases, and 9 bases separated the two germline ends. CDR3 residues: CASSQAGAEQYF. CDR3 coding DNA: TGTGCCAGCAGCCAGGCCGGGGCCGAGCAGTACTTC.

The chain uses TRBV5-4 and TRBJ2-7; unclear D gene. The germline V and J ends were trimmed by 2 bases and 1 base, with 7 bases remaining between them. This CDR3 comprises 13 residues. CDR1 and CDR2 (germline): SGHNT, YYREEE (reference sequence). As DNA, the CDR3 is TGTGCCAGCAGCTTTCCAGATTCCTACGAGCAGTACTTC. Its protein is CASSFPDSYEQYF.

The rearrangement uses TRBV30 and TRBJ2-1, with TRBD2 matching over 8 bases. V lost 5 bases, J lost 9 bases, and 12 bases stayed unmatched. The CDR3 runs to 14 residues. From germline, CDR1 is GTSNPN and CDR2 SVGIG (reference sequence). Here the CDR3 reads CAWEHPGGPGEQFF. The CDR3 DNA reads as TGTGCCTGGGAGCACCCGGGGGGGCCGGGTGAGCAGTTCTTC.

This sequence joins TRBV27 and TRBJ2-1, with D tentatively TRBD2 (5 bases). The CDR3 contains 14 residues. Germline V CDR1 and CDR2: MNHEY, SMNVEV (reference sequence). Deletions cut 2 bases from V and 4 bases from J, with 9 bases between. The CDR3, as DNA: TGTGCCAGCAGTTTAAAGGGAGCGTACAATGAGCAGTTCTTC. As protein: CASSLKGAYNEQFF.

This clone is labeled as medium-sized. The chain links TRBV4-2 to TRBJ2-7; 7 bases line up with TRBD1. V lost 2 bases and J lost 5; bases outside the gene matches: 3. Per the germline V gene, CDR1 is LGHNA and CDR2 is YNFKEQ. This CDR3 region has 13 residues. The CDR3 reads CASSQTGVNEQYF. DNA for the CDR3: TGTGCCAGCAGCCAAACAGGGGTCAACGAGCAGTACTTC.

This clone appeared a few times. The rearrangement joins TRBV7-9 to TRBJ2-7, with no clear D. Germline V gene sequence: CDR1 SEHNR, CDR2 FQNEAQ (reference sequence). This CDR3 comprises 14 residues. V was shortened by 1 base and J by 1 base, with 8 bases between the two germline ends. CDR3 sequence reads: CASSLGEGSYEQYF. The DNA of the CDR3 is TGTGCCAGCAGCTTAGGAGAAGGGTCCTACGAGCAGTACTTC.

The J gene is TRBJ2-1, the V gene TRBV6-6; no clear D gene. The CDR3 spans 13 residues. Germline assignment: CDR1 MNHNY and CDR2 SVGAGI (reference sequence). Trimming left V 4 bases short and J 5 bases short, with 9 bases between. The CDR3 region is CASSSPPDNEQFF. DNA for the CDR3: TGTGCCAGCAGTTCCCCCCCAGACAATGAGCAGTTCTTC.

This chain links TRBV11-3 with TRBJ1-4; D is uncertain. Germline V gives CDR1 SGHNT, CDR2 YENEEA. V was clipped by 1 base and J by 8 bases, with 14 bases between them. The CDR3 runs 15 residues. The chain's CDR3 is CASSLGNREREKLFF. CDR3 DNA: TGTGCCAGCAGCTTAGGTAACAGAGAGCGGGAAAAACTGTTTTTT.

This clone was detected once. The rearrangement links TRBV7-9 to TRBJ2-1, with 11 bases that match TRBD2. J was trimmed by 8 bases and V by 3 bases; bases with no gene match: 3. The CDR3 runs to 14 residues. Germline V gives CDR1 SEHNR, CDR2 FQNEAQ (reference sequence). The CDR3 spells CASSFVLAGDEQFF. The CDR3 DNA is TGTGCCAGCAGCTTTGTACTAGCGGGGGATGAGCAGTTCTTC.

The chain links TRBV7-3 to TRBJ2-2; 7 nucleotides align to TRBD1. Germline V lookup: CDR1 SGHTA, CDR2 FQGTGA. The J segment lost 0 bases and the V segment lost 5 bases, leaving 12 bases of the junction unmatched. The CDR3 length is 18 residues. CDR3 nucleotides: TGTGCCAGCAGCCCCATGAGGGGTCAGGGGGCGAACACCGGGGAGCTGTTTTTT. It specifies CASSPMRGQGANTGELFF.

The V and J genes are TRBV6-1 and TRBJ1-4; weak D call: TRBD1 (6 bases). CDR1 is MNHNS and CDR2 is SASEGT in the germline V gene. This CDR3 region has 15 residues. The V end lost 6 bases, the J end lost 4 bases, and 15 bases lay between the germline ends. In nucleotides, the CDR3 is TGTGCCAGCAGCGCTACACAGGGCAGTAATGAAAAACTGTTTTTT. It yields the protein CASSATQGSNEKLFF.

The chain couples TRBV13 to TRBJ1-2, with 8 positions matching TRBD1. Germline CDR1 is PRHDT and CDR2 is FYEKMQ (reference sequence). The junction had 6 bases not matched to a gene; V was cut back by 5 bases and J by 4 bases. The CDR3 extends over 14 amino acids. CDR3 sequence (DNA): TGTGCCAGCAGCGCGTCCGGGACAGGCTATGGCTACACCTTC. This sequence encodes CASSASGTGYGYTF.

The chain is built from TRBV19 and TRBJ1-5; D ambiguous. The CDR3 has 17 residues. The V and J ends lost 3 bases and 3 bases respectively, with 18 bases between them. Germline CDR1 and CDR2: LNHDA and SQIVND (reference sequence). The CDR3 protein is CASSIMGTPRPNQPQHF. CDR3 sequence (DNA): TGTGCCAGTAGTATTATGGGCACTCCCCGGCCCAATCAGCCCCAGCATTTT.

The chain joins TRBV6-1 to TRBJ2-7; 11 bases agree with TRBD1. V shed 2 bases and J 4 bases; nucleotides not matched to a gene: 4. CDR3 size: 15 residues. Germline values: CDR1 MNHNS, CDR2 SASEGT. This chain's CDR3 is CASSERDRGIYEQYF. The CDR3 DNA reads as TGTGCCAGCAGTGAAAGGGACAGGGGGATATACGAGCAGTACTTC.

The chain has TRBV28 and TRBJ2-1; the match to TRBD2 covers 7 bases. The V gene's germline CDR1 is MDHEN and CDR2 SYDVKM. V trimming: 3 bases; J trimming: 9 bases; junction bases outside the gene matches: 14. The CDR3 is made up of 16 amino acids. The CDR3 protein is CASSFPRMGGPIEQFF. CDR3 DNA: TGTGCCAGCAGTTTCCCTAGGATGGGAGGGCCGATTGAGCAGTTCTTC. Full variable domain (rest looked up from reference TRBV28 and TRBJ2-1): DVKVTQSSRYLVKRTGEKVFLECVQDMDHENMFWYRQDPGLGLRLIYFSYDVKMKEKGDIPEGYSVSREKKERFSLILESASTNQTSMYLCASSFPRMGGPIEQFFGPGTRLTVL.

This clone is medium-sized in the sample. The sample carries other DNA sequences with the same CDR3. V and J are TRBV4-2 and TRBJ2-7, with 7 bases aligning to TRBD2. The length of the CDR3 is 12 residues. V trimming: 1 base; J trimming: 6 bases; junction bases outside the gene matches: 0. Per germline, CDR1 LGHNA and CDR2 YNFKEQ. The CDR3 is CASSQAGGEQYF. As DNA, the CDR3 is TGTGCCAGCAGCCAAGCGGGGGGCGAGCAGTACTTC.

By proportion, this clone is large (0.1 to 1%). The gene calls are TRBV7-8 and TRBJ2-1; 9 bases line up with TRBD1. The CDR3 has 16 amino acids. Germline CDR1 and CDR2: SGHVS and FQNEAQ. With V trimmed by 0 bases and J by 0 bases, 0 bases remained unmatched. The CDR3 loop is CASSLAGQGSYNEQFF. CDR3 in DNA: TGTGCCAGCAGCTTAGCGGGACAGGGCTCCTACAATGAGCAGTTCTTC.

The chain combines TRBV5-6 with TRBJ2-7, with 7 positions matching TRBD1. V lost 0 bases to trimming and J lost 0 bases; unmatched junction nucleotides: 3. The CDR3 runs to 15 residues. CDR1 and CDR2 from the germline V gene are SGHDT and YYEEEE. The CDR3 loop reads CASSLGDSDSYEQYF. As DNA, the CDR3 is TGTGCCAGCAGCTTGGGGGACAGTGACTCCTACGAGCAGTACTTC.

This sequence joins TRBV5-8 and TRBJ1-2; D not resolved. Germline CDR1 SGHTS, CDR2 YDEGEE. This CDR3 is built from 15 residues. V shed 1 base and J shed 4 bases, with 14 bases lying between them. The CDR3 DNA reads TGTGCCAGCAGCTTGAGAGGAGGAACCACCTATGGCTACACCTTC. This sequence encodes CASSLRGGTTYGYTF.

The chain links TRBV6-5 to TRBJ2-1, with 7 bases fitting TRBD2. The V gene end was trimmed by 2 bases and the J gene end by 7 bases; junction bases not matched to a gene: 11. Germline values: CDR1 MNHEY, CDR2 SVGAGI. The CDR3 is 16 amino acids. The CDR3 sequence: CASSYTPSGAKNEQFF. The DNA of the CDR3 is TGTGCCAGCAGTTACACCCCGAGCGGGGCTAAGAATGAGCAGTTCTTC.

The genes are TRBV27 and TRBJ2-7; 11 nucleotides agree with TRBD2. Germline-derived CDR1 and CDR2 are MNHEY and SMNVEV (reference sequence). Trimming at V came to 1 base and at J to 3 bases, leaving 2 bases not matched to a gene. This CDR3 contains 15 residues. The chain's CDR3 is CASSLYLAGGYEQYF. DNA for the CDR3: TGTGCCAGCAGTTTATACCTAGCGGGGGGCTACGAGCAGTACTTC.

The sample holds one count of this clone. Germline and junction disagree at one end, which may indicate a read error. The chain couples TRBV7-7 to TRBJ1-2; D is undetermined. The germline gives CDR1 SSHAT, CDR2 FNYEAQ (reference sequence). The CDR3 length is 16 residues. The CDR3 sequence is CASSQDPPDLDYGYTF. CDR3 nucleotides: TGCGCCAGCAGCCAAGATCCCCCAGACTTGGACTATGGCTACACCTTC.